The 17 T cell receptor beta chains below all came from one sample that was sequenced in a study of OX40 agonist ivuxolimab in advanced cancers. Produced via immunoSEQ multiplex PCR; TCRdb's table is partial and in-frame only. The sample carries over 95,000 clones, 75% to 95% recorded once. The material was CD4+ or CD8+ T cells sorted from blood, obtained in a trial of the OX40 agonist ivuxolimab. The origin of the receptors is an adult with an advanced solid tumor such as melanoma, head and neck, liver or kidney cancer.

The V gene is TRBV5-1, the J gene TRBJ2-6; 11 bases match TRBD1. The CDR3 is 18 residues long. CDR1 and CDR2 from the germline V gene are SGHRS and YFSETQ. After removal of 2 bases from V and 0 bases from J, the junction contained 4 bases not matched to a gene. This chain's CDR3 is CASSFLGTGGSGANVLTF. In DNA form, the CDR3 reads TGCGCCAGCAGCTTCCTAGGGACAGGGGGCTCTGGGGCCAACGTCCTGACTTTC.

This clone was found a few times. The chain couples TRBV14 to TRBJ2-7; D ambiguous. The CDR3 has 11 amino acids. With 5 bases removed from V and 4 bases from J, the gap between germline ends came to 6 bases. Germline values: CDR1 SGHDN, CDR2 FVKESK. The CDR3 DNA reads TGTGCCAGCAGCTCCCCTTACGAGCAGTACTTC. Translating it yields CASSSPYEQYF.

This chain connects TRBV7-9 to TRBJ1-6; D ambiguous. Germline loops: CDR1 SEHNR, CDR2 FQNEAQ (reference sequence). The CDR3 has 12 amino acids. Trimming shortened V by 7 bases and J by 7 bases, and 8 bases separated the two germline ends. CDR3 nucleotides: TGTGCCAGCAATCAGGAAAATTCACCCCTCCACTTT. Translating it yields CASNQENSPLHF.

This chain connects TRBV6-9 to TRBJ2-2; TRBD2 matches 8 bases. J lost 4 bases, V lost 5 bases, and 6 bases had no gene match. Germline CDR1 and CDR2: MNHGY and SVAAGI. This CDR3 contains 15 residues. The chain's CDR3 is CASSRGLVATGELFF. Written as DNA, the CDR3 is TGTGCCAGCAGTCGGGGACTAGTGGCCACCGGGGAGCTGTTTTTT.

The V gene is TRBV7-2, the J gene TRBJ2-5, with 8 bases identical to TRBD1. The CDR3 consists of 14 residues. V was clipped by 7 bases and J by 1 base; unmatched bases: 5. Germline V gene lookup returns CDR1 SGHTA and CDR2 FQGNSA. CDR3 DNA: TGTGCCAGCACGCCCAGGGGGCTCCAAGAGACCCAGTACTTC. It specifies CASTPRGLQETQYF.

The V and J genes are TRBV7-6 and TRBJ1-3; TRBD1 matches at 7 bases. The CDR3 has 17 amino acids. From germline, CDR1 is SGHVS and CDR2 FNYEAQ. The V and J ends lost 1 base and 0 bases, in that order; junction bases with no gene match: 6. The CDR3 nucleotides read TGTGCCAGCAGCTTAGAGGACAGGTCCCGCTCTGGAAACACCATATATTTT. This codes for CASSLEDRSRSGNTIYF.

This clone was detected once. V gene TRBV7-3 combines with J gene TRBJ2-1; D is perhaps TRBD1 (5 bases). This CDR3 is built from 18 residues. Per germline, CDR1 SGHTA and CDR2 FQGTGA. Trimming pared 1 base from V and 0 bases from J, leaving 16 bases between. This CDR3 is CASSLIGRGRSSYNEQFF. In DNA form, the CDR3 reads TGTGCCAGCAGCTTAATTGGTAGGGGCAGGAGCTCCTACAATGAGCAGTTCTTC. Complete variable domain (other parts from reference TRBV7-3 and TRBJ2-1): GAGVSQTPSNKVTEKGKYVELRCDPISGHTALYWYRQSLGQGPEFLIYFQGTGAADDSGLPNDRFFAVRPEGSVSTLKIQRTERGDSAVYLCASSLIGRGRSSYNEQFFGPGTRLTVL.

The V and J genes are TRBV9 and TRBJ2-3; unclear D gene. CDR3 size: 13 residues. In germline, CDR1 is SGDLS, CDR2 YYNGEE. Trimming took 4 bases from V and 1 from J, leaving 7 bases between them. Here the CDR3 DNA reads TGTGCCAGCAGCCCAGCAGGCACAGATACGCAGTATTTT. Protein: CASSPAGTDTQYF.

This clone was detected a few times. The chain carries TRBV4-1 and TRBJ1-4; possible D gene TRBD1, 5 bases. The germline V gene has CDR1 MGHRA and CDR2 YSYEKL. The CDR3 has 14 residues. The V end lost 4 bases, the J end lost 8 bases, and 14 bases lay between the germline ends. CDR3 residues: CASSPMGVNEKLFF. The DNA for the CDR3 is TGCGCCAGCAGCCCAATGGGGGTTAACGAAAAACTGTTTTTT.

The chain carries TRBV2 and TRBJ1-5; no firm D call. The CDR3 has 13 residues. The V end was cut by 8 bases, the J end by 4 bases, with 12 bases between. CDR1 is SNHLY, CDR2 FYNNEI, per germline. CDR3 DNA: TGTGCCAGCCGACCCCGAGGGAATCAGCCCCAGCATTTT. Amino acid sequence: CASRPRGNQPQHF.

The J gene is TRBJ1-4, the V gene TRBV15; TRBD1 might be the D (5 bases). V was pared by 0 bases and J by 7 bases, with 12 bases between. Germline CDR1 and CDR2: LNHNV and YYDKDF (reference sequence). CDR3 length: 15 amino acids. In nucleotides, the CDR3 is TGTGCCACCAGCAGAGATCTAGGGGCGGGTGAAAAACTGTTTTTT. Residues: CATSRDLGAGEKLFF.

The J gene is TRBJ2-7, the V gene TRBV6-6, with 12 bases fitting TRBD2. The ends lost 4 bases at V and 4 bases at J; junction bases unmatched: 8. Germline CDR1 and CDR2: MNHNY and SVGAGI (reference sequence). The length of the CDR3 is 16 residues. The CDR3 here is CASSSWTSGTSYEQYF. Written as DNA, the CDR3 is TGTGCCAGCAGTTCTTGGACTAGCGGGACTTCTTACGAGCAGTACTTC.

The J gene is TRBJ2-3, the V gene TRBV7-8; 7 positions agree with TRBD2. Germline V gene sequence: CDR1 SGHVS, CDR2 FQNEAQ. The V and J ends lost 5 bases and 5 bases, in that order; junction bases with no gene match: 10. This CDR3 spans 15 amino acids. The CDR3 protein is CASSARYGGRDTQYF. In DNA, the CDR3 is TGTGCCAGCAGCGCCCGGTACGGCGGGAGAGATACGCAGTATTTT.

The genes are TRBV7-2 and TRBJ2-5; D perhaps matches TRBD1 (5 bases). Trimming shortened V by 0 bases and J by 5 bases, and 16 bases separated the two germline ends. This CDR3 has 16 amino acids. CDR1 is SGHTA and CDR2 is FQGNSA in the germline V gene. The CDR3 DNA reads TGTGCCAGCAGCTTAGCACCGAGAAGGGGCAGGGAGACCCAGTACTTC. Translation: CASSLAPRRGRETQYF.

The CDR3 nucleotides are TGTGCCAGCAGCGTCACCCCCCGGACAGGGGTAGAGACCCAGTACTTC. Translating gives CASSVTPRTGVETQYF. The V gene is TRBV9, the J gene TRBJ2-5; 9 bases align to TRBD1. CDR1 is SGDLS and CDR2 is YYNGEE in the germline V gene. This CDR3 region has 16 residues. The trim removed 2 bases at V and 4 bases at J, leaving 9 bases unmatched. Full variable domain (rest looked up from reference TRBV9 and TRBJ2-5): DSGVTQTPKHLITATGQRVTLRCSPRSGDLSVYWYQQSLDQGLQFLIQYYNGEERAKGNILERFSAQQFPDLHSELNLSSLELGDSALYFCASSVTPRTGVETQYFGPGTRLLVL.

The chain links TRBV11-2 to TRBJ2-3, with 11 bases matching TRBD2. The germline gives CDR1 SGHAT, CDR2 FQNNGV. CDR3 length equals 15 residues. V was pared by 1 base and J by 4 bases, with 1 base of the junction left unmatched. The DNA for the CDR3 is TGTGCCAGCAGCTTAGGGGGACTAGCGGCAGATACGCAGTATTTT. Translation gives CASSLGGLAADTQYF.

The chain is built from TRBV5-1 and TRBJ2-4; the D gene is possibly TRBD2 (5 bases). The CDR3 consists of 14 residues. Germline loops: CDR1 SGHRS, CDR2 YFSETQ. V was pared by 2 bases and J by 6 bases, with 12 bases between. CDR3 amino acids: CASSLLGEGNIQYF. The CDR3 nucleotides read TGCGCCAGCAGCTTACTGGGAGAGGGAAACATTCAGTACTTC.